This TCR beta chain was identified in a study of T-cell reconstitution after alpha-beta-depleted transplantation in children. Trimming took 6 bases from V and 5 from J, leaving 13 bases between them. The CDR3 runs 14 residues. Per germline, CDR1 SGHTA and CDR2 FQGTGA. This clonotype was seen a handful of times. The antigen is unknown. Molecular barcoding with unique molecular identifiers was used for the TCRbeta library. TCRdb reprocessed the PCR reads with MiXCR, giving one entry per CDR3 protein. The data contain approximately 980,000 distinct CDR3 sequences, 25% to 30% of them singletons. The study's findings and limits: Alpha-beta T cells present about two months after transplant were reported to originate from several hundred expanded graft clones. Certain patients had high TCRbeta diversity at day 60, and it came from recipient T cells and thymic progenitors that survived. Diversity and T-cell counts at one year after transplant derived mostly from new T cells.

The clonotype comes from a boy under two years old who had a stem cell transplant for SCID, so the T cells may come from the graft donor. This chain joins TRBV7-3 and TRBJ2-2, with TRBD2 as a possible D gene (6 bases). Specimen: PBMCs, mostly from graft donor cells, collected 360 days after TCRalphabeta/CD19-depleted stem cell transplant. This CDR3 is CASRIGGPTGELFF. The CDR3 DNA is TGTGCCAGCAGGATCGGAGGGCCTACCGGGGAGCTGTTTTTT.